There are a few counts of the clone carrying this T cell receptor (beta chain). The antigen is undetermined. CDR1 and CDR2 from the germline V gene are SQVTM and ANQGSEA. There are 11 residues in the CDR3. The ends were cut back, 6 bases at V and 4 bases at J, with 9 bases in the middle. Sequencing targeted expressed TCRB transcripts, as all isolated RNA had been reverse transcribed. The table came from immunoSEQ multiplex PCR; TCRdb's copy has only in-frame clones and leaves some out. The sample lists 150,000 to 200,000 clones; 63% were seen once. This sample is drawn from a study of beta chain features in type 1 diabetes. Study-wide results and limits: The naive, central memory and Treg TCRB repertoires showed an apparent similarity that was greater among patients than among healthy donors. Junctions at VDJ sites from type 1 diabetes patients had fewer insertions and more deletions. TCRB CDR3 length was moderately but significantly reduced in all four CD4+ subsets of Type 1 diabetes patients.

The origin of this receptor is a man aged 25 to 40 with type 1 diabetes. V usage is TRBV29-1 and J usage is TRBJ2-5; D not certain. The sequenced sample was naive CD4+ T cells from blood. CDR3 bases: TGCAGCGTCCGGGCCCCAGAGACCCAGTACTTC. Encoded protein: CSVRAPETQYF.